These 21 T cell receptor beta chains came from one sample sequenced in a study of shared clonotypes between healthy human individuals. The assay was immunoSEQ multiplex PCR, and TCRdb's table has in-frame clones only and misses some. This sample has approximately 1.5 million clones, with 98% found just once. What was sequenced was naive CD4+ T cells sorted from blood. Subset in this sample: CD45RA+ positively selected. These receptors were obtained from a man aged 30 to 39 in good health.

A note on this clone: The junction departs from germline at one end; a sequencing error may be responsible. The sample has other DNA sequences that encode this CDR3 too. CDR3: CASSPPGGDTQYF. CDR3 in DNA: TGTGCCAGCTCCCCACCGGGGGGGGATACGCAGTATTTT. The chain recombines TRBV18 with TRBJ2-3, with 8 bases lining up with TRBD2. CDR1 KGHSH and CDR2 LQKENI come from the germline V gene. The length of the CDR3 is 13 residues. Drawing the rest from reference TRBV18 and TRBJ2-3, the complete variable domain is NAGVMQNPRHLVRRRGQEARLRCSPMKGHSHVYWYRQLPEEGLKFMVYLQKENIIDESGMPKERFSAEFPKEGPSILRIQQVVRGDSAAYFCASSPPGGDTQYFGPGTRLTVL.

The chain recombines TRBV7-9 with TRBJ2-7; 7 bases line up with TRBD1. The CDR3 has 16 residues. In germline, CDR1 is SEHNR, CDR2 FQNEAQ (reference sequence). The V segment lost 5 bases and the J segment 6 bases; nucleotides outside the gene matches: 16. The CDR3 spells CASSPAYGQVLGEQYF. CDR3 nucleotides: TGTGCCAGCAGCCCTGCCTACGGACAGGTGTTGGGCGAGCAGTACTTC. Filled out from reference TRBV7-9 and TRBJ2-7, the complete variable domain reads DTGVSQNPRHKITKRGQNVTFRCDPISEHNRLYWYRQTLGQGPEFLTYFQNEAQLEKSRLLSDRFSAERPKGSFSTLEIQRTEQGDSAMYLCASSPAYGQVLGEQYFGPGTRLTVT.

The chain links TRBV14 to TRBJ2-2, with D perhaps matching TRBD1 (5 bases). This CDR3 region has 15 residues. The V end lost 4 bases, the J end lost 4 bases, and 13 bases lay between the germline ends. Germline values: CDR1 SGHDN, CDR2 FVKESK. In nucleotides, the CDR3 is TGTGCCAGCAGCCTAAAACCGACAGCCACCGGGGAGCTGTTTTTT. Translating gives CASSLKPTATGELFF.

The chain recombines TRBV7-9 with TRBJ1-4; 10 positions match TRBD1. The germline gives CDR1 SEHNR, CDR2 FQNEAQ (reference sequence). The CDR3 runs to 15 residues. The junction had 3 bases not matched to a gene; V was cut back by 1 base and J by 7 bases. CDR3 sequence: CASSLGQGAPEKLFF. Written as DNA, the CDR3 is TGTGCCAGCAGCTTAGGACAGGGGGCGCCTGAAAAACTGTTTTTT.

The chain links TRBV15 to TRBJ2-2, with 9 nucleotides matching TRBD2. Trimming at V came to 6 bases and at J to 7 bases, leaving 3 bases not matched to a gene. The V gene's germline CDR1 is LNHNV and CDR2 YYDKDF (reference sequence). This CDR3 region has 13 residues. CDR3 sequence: CATRLAGVGELFF. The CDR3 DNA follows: TGTGCCACCAGATTAGCGGGAGTCGGGGAGCTGTTTTTT.

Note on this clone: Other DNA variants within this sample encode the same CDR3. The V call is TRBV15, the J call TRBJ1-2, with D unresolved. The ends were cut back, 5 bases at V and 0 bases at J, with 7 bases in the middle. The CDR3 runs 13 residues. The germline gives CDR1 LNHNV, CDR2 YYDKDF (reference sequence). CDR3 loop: CATSRGSNYGYTF. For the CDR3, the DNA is TGTGCCACCAGCCGAGGCTCTAACTATGGCTACACCTTC.

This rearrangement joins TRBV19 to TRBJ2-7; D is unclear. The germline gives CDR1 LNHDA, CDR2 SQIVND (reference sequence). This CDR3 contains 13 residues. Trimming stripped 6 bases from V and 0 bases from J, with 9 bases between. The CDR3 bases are TGTGCCAGTAGATCGGCGAGCTCCTACGAGCAGTACTTC. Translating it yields CASRSASSYEQYF. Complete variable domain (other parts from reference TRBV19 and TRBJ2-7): DGGITQSPKYLFRKEGQNVTLSCEQNLNHDAMYWYRQDPGQGLRLIYYSQIVNDFQKGDIAEGYSVSREKKESFPLTVTSAQKNPTAFYLCASRSASSYEQYFGPGTRLTVT.

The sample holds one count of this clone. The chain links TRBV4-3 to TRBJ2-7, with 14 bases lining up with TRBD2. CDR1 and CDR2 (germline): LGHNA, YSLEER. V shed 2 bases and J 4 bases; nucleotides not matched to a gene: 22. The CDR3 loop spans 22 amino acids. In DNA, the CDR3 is TGCGCCAGCAGCCAACCGGGCCTTAGACTAGCGGGAGGGCCCCGAATACCATACGAGCAGTACTTC. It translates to CASSQPGLRLAGGPRIPYEQYF.

This chain's CDR3 is CASGHDRDSNQPQHF. DNA of the CDR3: TGTGCCAGTGGCCACGATAGGGACAGCAATCAGCCCCAGCATTTT. V and J are TRBV6-5 and TRBJ1-5, with D possibly matching TRBD1 (5 bases). The CDR3 is made up of 15 amino acids. Germline V lookup: CDR1 MNHEY, CDR2 SVGAGI. The V gene lost 9 bases and the J gene lost 1 base, with 16 bases spanning the gap.

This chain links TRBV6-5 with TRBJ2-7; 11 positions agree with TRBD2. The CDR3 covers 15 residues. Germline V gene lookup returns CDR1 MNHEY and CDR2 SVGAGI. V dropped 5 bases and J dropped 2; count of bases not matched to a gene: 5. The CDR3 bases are TGTGCCAGCAGTCAACTAGCGGGAGTAGCCTACGAGCAGTACTTC. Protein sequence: CASSQLAGVAYEQYF.

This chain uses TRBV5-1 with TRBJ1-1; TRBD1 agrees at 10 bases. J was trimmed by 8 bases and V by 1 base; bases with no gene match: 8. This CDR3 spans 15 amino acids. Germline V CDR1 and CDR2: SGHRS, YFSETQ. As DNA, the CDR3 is TGCGCCAGCAGCTTGTTAGGGACAGGGGTATCGGAAGCTTTCTTT. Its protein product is CASSLLGTGVSEAFF.

The CDR3 protein is CASSVAWDGSYEQYF. In DNA form, the CDR3 reads TGTGCCAGCAGCGTAGCTTGGGACGGGTCCTACGAGCAGTACTTC. The chain links TRBV9 to TRBJ2-7; D tentatively reads TRBD1 or TRBD2 (5 bases each). Germline V gene lookup returns CDR1 SGDLS and CDR2 YYNGEE. V gave up 0 bases and J gave up 1 base, with 11 bases separating them. The CDR3 spans 15 residues.

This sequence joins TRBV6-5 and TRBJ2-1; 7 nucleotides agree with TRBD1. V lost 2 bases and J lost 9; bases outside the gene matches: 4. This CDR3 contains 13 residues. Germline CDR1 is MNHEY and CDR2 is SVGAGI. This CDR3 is CASSYRGQGEQFF. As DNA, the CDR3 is TGTGCCAGCAGTTACAGGGGGCAGGGTGAGCAGTTCTTC.

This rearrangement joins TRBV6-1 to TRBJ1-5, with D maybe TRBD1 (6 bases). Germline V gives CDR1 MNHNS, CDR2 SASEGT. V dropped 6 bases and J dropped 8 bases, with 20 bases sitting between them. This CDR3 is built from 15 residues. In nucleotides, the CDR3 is TGTGCCAGCAGCGTCGCTTTAGGGGGGTTGGAGCCCCAGCATTTT. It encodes CASSVALGGLEPQHF.

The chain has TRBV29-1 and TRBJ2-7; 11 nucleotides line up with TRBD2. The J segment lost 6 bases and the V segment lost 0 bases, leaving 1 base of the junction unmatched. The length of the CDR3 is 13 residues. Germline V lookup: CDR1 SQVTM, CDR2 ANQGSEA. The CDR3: CSVEELAGGEQYF. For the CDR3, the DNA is TGCAGCGTTGAAGAGCTAGCGGGGGGCGAGCAGTACTTC.

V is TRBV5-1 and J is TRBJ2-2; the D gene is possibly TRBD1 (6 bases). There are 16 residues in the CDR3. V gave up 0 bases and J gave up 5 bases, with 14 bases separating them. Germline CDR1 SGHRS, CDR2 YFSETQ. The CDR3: CASSLVGGRWTGELFF. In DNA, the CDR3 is TGCGCCAGCAGCTTGGTTGGGGGCCGATGGACCGGGGAGCTGTTTTTT.

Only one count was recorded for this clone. CDR3 nucleotides: TGTGCCAGCAGCGTAGCGGGTACCACCGGGGAGCTGTTTTTT. Amino acid sequence: CASSVAGTTGELFF. The genes are TRBV9 and TRBJ2-2, with no clear D. This CDR3 has 14 residues. CDR1 and CDR2 from the germline V gene are SGDLS and YYNGEE. Trimming cost V 0 bases and J 4 bases, with 7 bases left between them.

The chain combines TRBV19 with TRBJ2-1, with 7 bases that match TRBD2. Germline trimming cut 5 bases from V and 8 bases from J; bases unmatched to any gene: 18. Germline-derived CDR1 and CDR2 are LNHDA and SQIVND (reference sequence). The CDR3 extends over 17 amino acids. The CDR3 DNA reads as TGTGCCAGTAGTTCTATCCGGAGTAGCGTACGGGAGGATGAGCAGTTCTTC. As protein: CASSSIRSSVREDEQFF.

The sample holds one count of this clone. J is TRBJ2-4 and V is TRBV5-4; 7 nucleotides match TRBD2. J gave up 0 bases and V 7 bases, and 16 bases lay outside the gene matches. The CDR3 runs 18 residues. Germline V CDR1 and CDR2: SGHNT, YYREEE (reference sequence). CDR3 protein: CASGYGEGPKLAKNIQYF. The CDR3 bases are TGTGCCAGCGGCTACGGGGAGGGGCCCAAATTAGCCAAAAACATTCAGTACTTC.

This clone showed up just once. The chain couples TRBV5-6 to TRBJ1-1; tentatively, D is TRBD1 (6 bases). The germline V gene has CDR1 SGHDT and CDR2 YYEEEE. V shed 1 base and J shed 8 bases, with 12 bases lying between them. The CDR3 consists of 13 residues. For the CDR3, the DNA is TGTGCCAGCAGCTTGAACTTCGACAGGGAAGCTTTCTTT. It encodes CASSLNFDREAFF.

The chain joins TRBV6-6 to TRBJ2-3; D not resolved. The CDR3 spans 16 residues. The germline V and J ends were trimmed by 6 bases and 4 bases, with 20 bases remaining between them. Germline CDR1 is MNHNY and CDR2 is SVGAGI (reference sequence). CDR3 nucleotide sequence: TGTGCCAGCAGGCAGATGACACCGGCGGTTTCAGATACGCAGTATTTT. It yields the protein CASRQMTPAVSDTQYF.